A single sample gave rise to the 21 T cell receptor beta chains below, sequenced in a study of breast tumors, draining lymph nodes, adjacent tissues. TCRdb ran MiXCR on the multiplex PCR reads and lists one entry per CDR3 protein. This sample yields some 85,000 distinct CDR3 sequences, of which more than 25% are seen a single time; roughly 7.3% belongs to the top ten. Samples came from axillary lymph nodes draining the breast cancer. The material sequenced was axillary lymph node tissue. These receptors all come from a female donor with breast cancer. Some clones in this sample may be carry-over from other donors' samples.

About this clonotype itself: Likely a read error: the CDR3 ends without its conserved phenylalanine or tryptophan. The V gene is TRBV7-9, the J gene TRBJ2-6, with D perhaps matching TRBD1 (5 bases). The CDR3 extends over 14 amino acids. In germline, CDR1 is SEHNR, CDR2 FQNEAQ (reference sequence). The CDR3 bases are TGTGCCAGCAGGAAGAGCTCTGGGGCCAACGCCCTGACTCTC. This codes for CASRKSSGANALTL.

This clonotype was detected ten times or more. V gene TRBV30 combines with J gene TRBJ1-6, with D uncertain. The CDR3 is 13 amino acids. Trimming removed 3 bases at V and 7 bases at J, with 10 bases between. Germline V lookup: CDR1 GTSNPN, CDR2 SVGIG (reference sequence). Here the CDR3 reads CAWSERRNSPLHF. CDR3 coding DNA: TGTGCCTGGAGCGAGAGGAGGAATTCACCCCTCCACTTT.

The V call is TRBV7-4, the J call TRBJ2-5, with 9 bases aligning to TRBD1. V trimming: 6 bases; J trimming: 5 bases; junction bases outside the gene matches: 7. The CDR3 totals 14 residues. The germline V gene has CDR1 SGHVT and CDR2 SQSDAQ. DNA of the CDR3: TGTGCCAGCAGTTATACAGGGGGCGGGGAGACCCAGTACTTC. Translation: CASSYTGGGETQYF.

On this clonotype: Being one base from a much bigger clone, this may be a read error. Because the CDR3 is missing its conserved closing phenylalanine or tryptophan, this is likely a read error. The chain links TRBV28 to TRBJ2-5, with D unresolved. The CDR3 totals 11 residues. Germline V gene lookup returns CDR1 MDHEN and CDR2 SYDVKM. V was cut by 6 bases and J by 2 bases, with 4 bases left in between. CDR3 in amino acids: CASRVQETQYL. The CDR3 DNA follows: TGTGCCAGCAGAGTACAAGAGACCCAGTACCTC.

The table lists this clonotype with many counts. The chain is built from TRBV2 and TRBJ2-1, with 10 nucleotides matching TRBD1. Germline lookup yields CDR1 SNHLY and CDR2 FYNNEI. The V segment lost 8 bases and the J segment 7 bases; nucleotides outside the gene matches: 8. The CDR3 loop spans 14 amino acids. CDR3: CASRWLDRGNEQFF. CDR3 nucleotide sequence: TGTGCCAGCCGCTGGTTGGACAGGGGGAATGAGCAGTTCTTC.

This clonotype was seen at least ten times. The chain joins TRBV5-4 to TRBJ2-5; possibly TRBD1 for D (7 bases). V lost 3 bases to trimming and J lost 1 base, with 22 bases between them. This CDR3 has 18 amino acids. Germline V gives CDR1 SGHNT, CDR2 YYREEE (reference sequence). CDR3 sequence reads: CASSSGDKTGFGQETQYF. The CDR3 nucleotides are TGTGCCAGCAGCTCGGGGGATAAGACAGGGTTTGGCCAAGAGACCCAGTACTTC.

This clonotype was seen repeatedly, ten times or more. The CDR3 is CASSLNRGTMGQYF. The CDR3 DNA sequence: TGTGCCAGCAGCTTAAACCGGGGGACAATGGGGCAGTACTTC. The V call is TRBV7-2, the J call TRBJ2-7, with D possibly being TRBD1 or TRBD2 (6 bases each). V dropped 2 bases and J dropped 9 bases, with 17 bases sitting between them. Germline V gene sequence: CDR1 SGHTA, CDR2 FQGNSA. The CDR3 loop spans 14 amino acids.

Many counts were recorded for this clonotype. The chain carries TRBV12-3 or TRBV12-4 and TRBJ2-3; D gene unclear. This CDR3 is built from 13 residues. The V and J ends lost 8 bases and 6 bases respectively, with 15 bases between them. CDR3 nucleotide sequence: TGTGCCAGCCGGGCCCTAATCGAGGATACGCAGTATTTT. This sequence encodes CASRALIEDTQYF.

As to this clonotype: A read error may produce the germline difference seen at one junction end. The chain is built from TRBV6-1 and TRBJ2-1; D is undetermined. Germline loops: CDR1 MNHNS, CDR2 SASEGT. The CDR3 contains 15 residues. This CDR3 is CASSQASLGFDEQFF. CDR3 in DNA: TGTGCCAGCAGTCAAGCCTCGCTAGGGTTTGATGAGCAGTTCTTC.

Note on this clonotype: A read error is possible here, since a much larger clone lies one base away. The chain is built from TRBV9 and TRBJ2-1, with 8 bases lining up with TRBD1. Germline CDR1 SGDLS, CDR2 YYNGEE. The CDR3 extends over 15 amino acids. CDR3 in DNA: TGTGCCAGCAGCCAAGGACAGGGATCTTGGAATGAGCCGTTCTTC. It is translated as CASSQGQGSWNEPFF.

This clonotype was observed many times. The J gene is TRBJ1-3, the V gene TRBV7-9, with no clear D. The CDR3 spans 16 residues. The V end was cut by 5 bases, the J end by 0 bases, with 14 bases between. Germline V lookup: CDR1 SEHNR, CDR2 FQNEAQ (reference sequence). The CDR3 protein is CASSQGAGSSGNTIYF. The CDR3 nucleotides read TGTGCCAGCAGCCAAGGAGCAGGTAGCTCTGGAAACACCATATATTTT.

This clonotype was observed a handful of times. This may be a read error: a much more frequent sequence differs by one nucleotide. As the CDR3 is not closed by the conserved phenylalanine or tryptophan, this likely results from a read error. The gene calls are TRBV7-8 and TRBJ2-7; TRBD2 aligns across 7 bases. Per germline, CDR1 SGHVS and CDR2 FQNEAQ. The CDR3 is made up of 14 amino acids. V lost 5 bases and J lost 7; bases outside the gene matches: 11. As DNA, the CDR3 is TGTGCCAGCAGCCCTTCTAGCGGCCTGGGAGAGCAGTACCTC. Amino acid sequence: CASSPSSGLGEQYL.

Comment on this clonotype: One end of the junction fails to match germline, which may point to a read error. The V gene is TRBV7-9, the J gene TRBJ1-2; D gene unclear. CDR1 SEHNR and CDR2 FQNEAQ come from the germline V gene (reference sequence). The CDR3 spans 13 residues. CDR3 nucleotide sequence: TGTGCTAGCAGCTTAGGCCCACACCATGGCTACACCTTC. It is translated as CASSLGPHHGYTF.

Comments on this clonotype: The CDR3 end shows no conserved phenylalanine or tryptophan, and so a read error is likely. The CDR3 sequence: CASARRGGEVGQYL. The CDR3 region has the DNA TGTGCCAGCGCAAGGAGGGGGGGCGAGGTCGGGCAGTACCTC. This chain connects TRBV7-2 to TRBJ2-7, with D possibly TRBD2 on 7 matching bases. CDR3 length equals 14 residues. Germline loops: CDR1 SGHTA, CDR2 FQGNSA. Trimming removed 8 bases at V and 9 bases at J, with 23 bases between.

About this clonotype itself: This clone may be a read error of a much larger clone one base away. The chain combines TRBV10-3 with TRBJ2-6; D is unclear. CDR1 and CDR2 (germline): ENHRY, SYGVKD. The CDR3 loop spans 14 amino acids. Trimming cost V 5 bases and J 0 bases, with 5 bases left between them. The CDR3 DNA is TGTGCCATCAGTTACAGCTCTGGGGCCAACGTCCTGACTTTC. Encoded protein: CAISYSSGANVLTF.

This clonotype was found many times. The chain has TRBV6-5 and TRBJ2-7; TRBD1 aligns across 7 bases. The length of the CDR3 is 15 residues. Germline V lookup: CDR1 MNHEY, CDR2 SVGAGI. Losses at the gene ends were 0 bases for V and 2 bases for J; bases not matched to a gene: 4. Here the CDR3 DNA reads TGTGCCAGCAGTTACTCGGCACAGGGGCCCTACGAGCAGTACTTC. Translated: CASSYSAQGPYEQYF.

The chain uses TRBV10-3 and TRBJ1-4; maybe TRBD1 (5 bases). The CDR3 is made up of 14 amino acids. V was cut by 7 bases and J by 0 bases, with 9 bases left in between. In germline, CDR1 is ENHRY, CDR2 SYGVKD. The CDR3 DNA reads as TGTGCCATCACCGACAGTGCAACTAATGAAAAACTGTTTTTT. Residues: CAITDSATNEKLFF.

In this sample, this clonotype turned up many times. V gene TRBV5-6 combines with J gene TRBJ2-7; D ambiguous. Germline V gives CDR1 SGHDT, CDR2 YYEEEE. The CDR3 loop spans 13 amino acids. Trimming removed 0 bases from V and 3 bases from J, with 7 bases in between. The CDR3 is CASSLDTNYEQYF. Here the CDR3 DNA reads TGTGCCAGCAGCTTGGACACCAACTACGAGCAGTACTTC.

Concerning this clonotype: Compared with germline, one end of the junction differs, possibly owing to a read error. This chain links TRBV7-9 with TRBJ2-7, with D perhaps matching TRBD1 (6 bases). Germline CDR1 SEHNR, CDR2 FQNEAQ (reference sequence). This CDR3 has 13 residues. This CDR3 is CAGRYPTGCEQYF. CDR3 bases: TGTGCCGGCAGGTATCCGACAGGATGCGAGCAGTACTTC.

The chain couples TRBV6-6 to TRBJ1-1, with 7 bases identical to TRBD1. The CDR3 has 16 residues. Per germline, CDR1 MNHNY and CDR2 SVGAGI (reference sequence). After removal of 8 bases from V and 4 bases from J, the junction contained 16 bases not matched to a gene. CDR3 loop: CASGLTGDALSTEAFF. For the CDR3, the DNA is TGTGCCAGCGGACTTACAGGGGACGCCTTGAGCACTGAAGCTTTCTTT.

V is TRBV5-1 and J is TRBJ1-1; D unresolved. CDR3 length equals 13 residues. In germline, CDR1 is SGHRS, CDR2 YFSETQ. Trimming cost V 3 bases and J 0 bases, with 6 bases left between them. The chain's CDR3 is CASSWELNTEAFF. The CDR3 DNA sequence: TGCGCCAGCAGCTGGGAACTGAACACTGAAGCTTTCTTT. The whole variable domain, filled in from reference TRBV5-1 and TRBJ1-1, reads KAGVTQTPRYLIKTRGQQVTLSCSPISGHRSVSWYQQTPGQGLQFLFEYFSETQRNKGNFPGRFSGRQFSNSRSEMNVSTLELGDSALYLCASSWELNTEAFFGQGTRLTVV.